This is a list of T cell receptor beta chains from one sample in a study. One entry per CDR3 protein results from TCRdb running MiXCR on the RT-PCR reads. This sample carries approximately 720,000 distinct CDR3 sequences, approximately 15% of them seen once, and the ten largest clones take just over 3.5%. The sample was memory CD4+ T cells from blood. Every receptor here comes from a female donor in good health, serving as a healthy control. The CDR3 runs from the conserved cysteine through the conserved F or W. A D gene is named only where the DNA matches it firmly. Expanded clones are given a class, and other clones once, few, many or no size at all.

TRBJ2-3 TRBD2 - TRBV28 CASSSTLAGESDTQYF TGTGCCAGCAGTTCAACACTAGCGGGAGAGTCGGATACGCAGTATTTT
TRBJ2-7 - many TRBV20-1 CSAGGGGVGQYF TGCAGTGCTGGAGGAGGAGGGGTGGGGCAGTACTTC
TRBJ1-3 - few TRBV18 CASSKDSSGNTIYF TGTGCCAGCTCAAAGGACAGCTCTGGAAACACCATATATTTT
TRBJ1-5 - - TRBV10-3 CAISDEGLRQPQHF TGTGCCATCAGTGACGAAGGGTTACGACAGCCCCAGCATTTT
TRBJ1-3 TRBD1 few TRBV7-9 CASSLRTGDISGNTIYF TGTGCCAGCAGCTTAAGGACAGGGGACATCTCTGGAAACACCATATATTTT
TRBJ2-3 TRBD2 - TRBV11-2 CASSSYSSGSSTDTQYF TGTGCCAGCAGCTCTTATTCTAGCGGTTCTAGCACAGATACGCAGTATTTT
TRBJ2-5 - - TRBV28 CASMLGAATSGTQYF TGTGCCAGCATGTTGGGAGCGGCAACATCGGGGACCCAGTACTTC
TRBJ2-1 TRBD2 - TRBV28 CASSRPGLAGLYEQFF TGTGCCAGCAGCCGCCCGGGACTAGCGGGACTCTATGAGCAGTTCTTC
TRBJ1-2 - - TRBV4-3 CASSQDGGARSYGYTF TGCGCCAGCAGCCAAGATGGGGGTGCCAGGTCCTATGGCTACACCTTC
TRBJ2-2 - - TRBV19 CASSIRETIGELFF TGTGCCAGTAGTATTCGGGAGACGATCGGGGAGCTGTTTTTT
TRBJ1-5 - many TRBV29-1 CSVGEGDQPQHF TGCAGCGTTGGGGAGGGCGATCAGCCCCAGCATTTT
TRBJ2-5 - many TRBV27 CASSSTWGETQYF TGTGCCAGCAGTTCTACCTGGGGGGAGACCCAGTACTTC
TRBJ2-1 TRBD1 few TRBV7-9 CAGTGGFVNEQFF TGTGCCGGCACAGGGGGCTTCGTAAATGAGCAGTTCTTC
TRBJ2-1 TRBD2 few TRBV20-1 CSARRGLADWAYNEQFF TGCAGTGCTAGGCGGGGACTAGCGGACTGGGCGTACAATGAGCAGTTCTTC
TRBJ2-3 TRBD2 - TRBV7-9 CASSPGLASGGSTDTQYF TGTGCCAGCAGCCCTGGATTGGCTAGCGGGGGGAGCACAGATACGCAGTATTTT
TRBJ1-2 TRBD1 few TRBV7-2 CASSAQGGDYGYTF TGTGCCAGCAGCGCACAGGGGGGAGACTATGGCTACACCTTC
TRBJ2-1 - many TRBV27 CASSLRALTNNEQFF TGTGCCAGCAGTTTAAGGGCTCTAACCAACAATGAGCAGTTCTTC
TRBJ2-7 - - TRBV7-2 CASSFQGNLDYEQYF TGTGCCAGCAGCTTCCAGGGGAACTTAGACTACGAGCAGTACTTC
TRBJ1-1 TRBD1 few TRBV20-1 CSARDRRQGAGEAFF TGCAGTGCTAGGGATAGAAGACAGGGGGCTGGTGAAGCTTTCTTT
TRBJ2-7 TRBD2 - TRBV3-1 CASSQEPTSGYEQYF TGTGCCAGCAGCCAAGAACCGACTAGCGGCTACGAGCAGTACTTC
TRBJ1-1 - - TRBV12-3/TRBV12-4 CASRGLRNTEAFF TGTGCCAGCAGAGGACTCCGGAACACTGAAGCTTTCTTT
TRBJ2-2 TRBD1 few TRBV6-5 CASRSGQGSSGELFF TGTGCCAGCAGATCGGGACAGGGGAGTTCCGGGGAGCTGTTTTTT
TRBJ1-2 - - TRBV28 CASGVPDRSYGYTF TGTGCCAGCGGAGTTCCAGACAGATCCTATGGCTACACCTTC
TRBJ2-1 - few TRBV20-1 CSASAVGLDEQFF TGCAGTGCTAGTGCCGTGGGCTTGGATGAGCAGTTCTTC
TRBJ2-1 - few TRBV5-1 CASSLDGDPYNEQFF TGCGCCAGCAGCTTGGACGGGGACCCCTACAATGAGCAGTTCTTC
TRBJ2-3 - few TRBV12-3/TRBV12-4 CASSTGTQGTDTQYF TGTGCCAGCAGTACCGGGACTCAAGGCACAGATACGCAGTATTTT
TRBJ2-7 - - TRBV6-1 CASSAGQNEQYF TGTGCCAGCAGTGCTGGACAGAACGAGCAGTACTTC
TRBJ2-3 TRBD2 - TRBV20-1 CSAIRPSGTTDTQYF TGCAGTGCTATACGTCCTAGCGGTACCACAGATACGCAGTATTTT
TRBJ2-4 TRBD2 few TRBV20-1 CSAADSGGGGLAKNIQYF TGCAGTGCTGCAGATTCGGGGGGGGGAGGACTAGCCAAAAACATTCAGTACTTC
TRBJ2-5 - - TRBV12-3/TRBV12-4 CASSFQVGGLETQYF TGTGCCAGCAGTTTTCAGGTTGGGGGTCTGGAGACCCAGTACTTC
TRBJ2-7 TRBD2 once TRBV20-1 CSARGGSALSEQYF TGCAGTGCTAGGGGAGGGTCTGCGCTCTCCGAGCAGTACTTC
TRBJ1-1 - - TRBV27 CASSGARDEAFF TGTGCCAGCAGTGGGGCTCGGGATGAAGCTTTCTTT
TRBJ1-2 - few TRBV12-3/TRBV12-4 CASSPKGGAGYTF TGTGCCAGCAGCCCTAAGGGGGGCGCTGGCTACACCTTC
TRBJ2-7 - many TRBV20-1 CSASTAGYEQYF TGCAGTGCTAGTACGGCGGGCTACGAGCAGTACTTC
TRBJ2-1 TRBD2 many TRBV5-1 CASSRTLAGGRDEQFF TGCGCCAGTAGTCGGACACTAGCGGGAGGGAGAGATGAGCAGTTCTTC
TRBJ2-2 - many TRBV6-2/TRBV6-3 CASTEYTGELFF TGTGCCAGCACTGAATACACCGGGGAGCTGTTTTTT
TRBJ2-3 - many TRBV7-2 CASSQWGASTDTQYF TGTGCCAGCAGTCAATGGGGGGCGAGCACAGATACGCAGTATTTT
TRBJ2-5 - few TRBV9 CASSVAPWGGGETQYF TGTGCCAGCAGCGTAGCCCCCTGGGGAGGGGGAGAGACCCAGTACTTC
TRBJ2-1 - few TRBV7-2 CASTSPSVIYNEQFF TGTGCCAGCACCTCACCTAGCGTAATTTACAATGAGCAGTTCTTC
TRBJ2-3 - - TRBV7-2 CASSPGLLSTDTQYF TGTGCCAGCAGCCCAGGACTTTTAAGCACAGATACGCAGTATTTT
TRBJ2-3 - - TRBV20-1 CSAETGTAASTDTQYF TGCAGTGCCGAAACTGGGACGGCAGCTAGCACAGATACGCAGTATTTT
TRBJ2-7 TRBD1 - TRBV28 CASRTGGTGGEYEQYF TGTGCCAGCAGGACCGGTGGGACAGGGGGGGAGTACGAGCAGTACTTC